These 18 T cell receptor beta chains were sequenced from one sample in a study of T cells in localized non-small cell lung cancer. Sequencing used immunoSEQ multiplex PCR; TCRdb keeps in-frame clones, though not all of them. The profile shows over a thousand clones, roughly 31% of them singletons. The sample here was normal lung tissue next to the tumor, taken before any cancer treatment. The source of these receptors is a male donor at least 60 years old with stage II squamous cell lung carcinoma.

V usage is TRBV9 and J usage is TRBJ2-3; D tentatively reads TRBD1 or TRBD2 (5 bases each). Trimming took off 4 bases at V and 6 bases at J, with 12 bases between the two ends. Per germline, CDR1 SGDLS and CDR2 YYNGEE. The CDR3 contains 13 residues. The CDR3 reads CASSPLWGDTQYF. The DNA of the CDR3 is TGTGCCAGCAGCCCCTTGTGGGGGGATACGCAGTATTTT.

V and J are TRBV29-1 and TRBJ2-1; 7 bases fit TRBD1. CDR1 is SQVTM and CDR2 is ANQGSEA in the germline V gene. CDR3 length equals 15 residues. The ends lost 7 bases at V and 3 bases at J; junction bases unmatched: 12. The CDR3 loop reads CSAPSGGQDYNEQFF. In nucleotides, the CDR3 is TGCAGCGCTCCATCGGGCGGACAGGACTACAATGAGCAGTTCTTC.

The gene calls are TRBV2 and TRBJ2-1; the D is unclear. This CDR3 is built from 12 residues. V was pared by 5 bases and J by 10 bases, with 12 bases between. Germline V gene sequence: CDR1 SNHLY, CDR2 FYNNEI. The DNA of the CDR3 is TGTGCCAGCAGTTATACCCCCCGGGAGCAGTTCTTC. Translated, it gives CASSYTPREQFF.

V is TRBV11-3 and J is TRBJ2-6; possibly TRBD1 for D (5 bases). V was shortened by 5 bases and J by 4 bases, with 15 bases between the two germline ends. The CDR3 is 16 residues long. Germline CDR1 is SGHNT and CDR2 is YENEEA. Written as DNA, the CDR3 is TGTGCCAGCAGCCCGACAGCCGCGAGGGGGGCCAACGTCCTGACTTTC. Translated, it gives CASSPTAARGANVLTF.

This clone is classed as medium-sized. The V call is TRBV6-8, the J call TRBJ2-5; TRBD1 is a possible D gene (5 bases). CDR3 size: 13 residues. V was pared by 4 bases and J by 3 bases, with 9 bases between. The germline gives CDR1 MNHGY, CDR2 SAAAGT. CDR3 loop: CASSSLGEETQYF. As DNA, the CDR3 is TGTGCCAGCAGTTCCCTAGGGGAAGAGACCCAGTACTTC.

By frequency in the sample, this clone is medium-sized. The CDR3 reads CASSPGLLSLSLDYEQYF. The CDR3 DNA reads as TGTGCCAGCAGCCCAGGACTCTTAAGTCTTTCCCTAGACTACGAGCAGTACTTC. The chain uses TRBV11-3 and TRBJ2-7; maybe TRBD2 (5 bases). Trimming shortened V by 5 bases and J by 3 bases, and 26 bases separated the two germline ends. CDR1 and CDR2 from the germline V gene are SGHNT and YENEEA. The CDR3 length is 18 residues.

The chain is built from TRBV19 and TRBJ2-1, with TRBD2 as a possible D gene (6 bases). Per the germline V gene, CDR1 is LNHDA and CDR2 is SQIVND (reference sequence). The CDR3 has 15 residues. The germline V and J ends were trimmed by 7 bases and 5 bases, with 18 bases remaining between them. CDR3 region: CASNHYRERDNEQFF. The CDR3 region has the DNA TGTGCCAGTAACCATTACCGGGAGCGGGACAATGAGCAGTTCTTC.

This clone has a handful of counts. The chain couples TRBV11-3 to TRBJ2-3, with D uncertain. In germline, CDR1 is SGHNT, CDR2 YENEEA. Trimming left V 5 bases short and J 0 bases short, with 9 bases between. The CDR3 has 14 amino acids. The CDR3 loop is CASSPGSSTDTQYF. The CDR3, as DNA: TGTGCCAGCAGCCCAGGCAGTAGCACAGATACGCAGTATTTT.

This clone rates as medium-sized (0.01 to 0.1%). The CDR3 sequence: CASGTSGRSGETQYF. In DNA form, the CDR3 reads TGTGCCAGCGGGACTAGCGGGAGGAGTGGAGAGACCCAGTACTTC. The rearrangement uses TRBV11-3 and TRBJ2-5; TRBD2 matches at 15 bases. The CDR3 extends over 15 amino acids. Germline V gene sequence: CDR1 SGHNT, CDR2 YENEEA. V lost 8 bases to trimming and J lost 4 bases; unmatched junction nucleotides: 5. Looking up the rest from reference TRBV11-3 and TRBJ2-5 gives the full variable domain: EAGVVQSPRYKIIEKKQPVAFWCNPISGHNTLYWYLQNLGQGPELLIRYENEEAVDDSQLPKDRFSAERLKGVDSTLKIQPAELGDSAVYLCASGTSGRSGETQYFGPGTRLLVL.

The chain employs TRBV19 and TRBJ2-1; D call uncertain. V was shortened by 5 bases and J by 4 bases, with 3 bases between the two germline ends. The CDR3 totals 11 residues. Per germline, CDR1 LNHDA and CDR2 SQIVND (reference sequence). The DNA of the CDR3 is TGTGCCAGTAGTCAATACAATGAGCAGTTCTTC. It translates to CASSQYNEQFF. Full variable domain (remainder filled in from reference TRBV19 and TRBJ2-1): DGGITQSPKYLFRKEGQNVTLSCEQNLNHDAMYWYRQDPGQGLRLIYYSQIVNDFQKGDIAEGYSVSREKKESFPLTVTSAQKNPTAFYLCASSQYNEQFFGPGTRLTVL.

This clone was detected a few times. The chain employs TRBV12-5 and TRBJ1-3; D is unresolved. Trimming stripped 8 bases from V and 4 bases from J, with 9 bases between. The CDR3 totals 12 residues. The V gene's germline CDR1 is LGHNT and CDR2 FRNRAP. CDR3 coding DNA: TGTGCTAGTTCGCGTAGCGGAAACACCATATATTTT. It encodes CASSRSGNTIYF. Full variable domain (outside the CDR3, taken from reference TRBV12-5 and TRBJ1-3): DARVTQTPRHKVTEMGQEVTMRCQPILGHNTVFWYRQTMMQGLELLAYFRNRAPLDDSGMPKDRFSAEMPDATLATLKIQPSEPRDSAVYFCASSRSGNTIYFGEGSWLTVV.

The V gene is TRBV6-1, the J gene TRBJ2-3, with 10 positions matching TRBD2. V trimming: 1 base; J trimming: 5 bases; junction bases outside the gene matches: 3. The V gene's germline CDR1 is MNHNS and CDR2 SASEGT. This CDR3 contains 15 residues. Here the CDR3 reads CASSEELAGKDTQYF. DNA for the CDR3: TGTGCCAGCAGTGAAGAACTAGCGGGAAAAGATACGCAGTATTTT.

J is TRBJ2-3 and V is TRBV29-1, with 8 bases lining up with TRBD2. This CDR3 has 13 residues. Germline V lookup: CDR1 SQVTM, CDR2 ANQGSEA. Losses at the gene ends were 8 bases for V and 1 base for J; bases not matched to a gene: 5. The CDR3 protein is CSTRAGGTDTQYF. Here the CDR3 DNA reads TGCAGCACCCGAGCGGGGGGCACAGATACGCAGTATTTT.

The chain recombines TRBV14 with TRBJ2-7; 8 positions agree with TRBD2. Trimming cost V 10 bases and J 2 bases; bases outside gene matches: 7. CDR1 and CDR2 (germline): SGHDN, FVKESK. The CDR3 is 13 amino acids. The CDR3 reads CATRGSGAYEQYF. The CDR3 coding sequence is TGTGCCACCCGGGGTAGCGGGGCCTACGAGCAGTACTTC.

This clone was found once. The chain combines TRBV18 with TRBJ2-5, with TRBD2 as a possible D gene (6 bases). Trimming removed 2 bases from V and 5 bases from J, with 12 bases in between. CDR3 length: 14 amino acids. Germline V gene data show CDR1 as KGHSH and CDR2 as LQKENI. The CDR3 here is CASSPRELAETQYF. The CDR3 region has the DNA TGTGCCAGCTCACCAAGGGAGCTAGCGGAGACCCAGTACTTC.

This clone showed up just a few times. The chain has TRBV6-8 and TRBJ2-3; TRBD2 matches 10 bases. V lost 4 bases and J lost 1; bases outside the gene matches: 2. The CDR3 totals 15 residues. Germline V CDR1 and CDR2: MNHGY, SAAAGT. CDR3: CASSWTSGRTDTQYF. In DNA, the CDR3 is TGTGCCAGCAGTTGGACTAGCGGACGCACAGATACGCAGTATTTT.

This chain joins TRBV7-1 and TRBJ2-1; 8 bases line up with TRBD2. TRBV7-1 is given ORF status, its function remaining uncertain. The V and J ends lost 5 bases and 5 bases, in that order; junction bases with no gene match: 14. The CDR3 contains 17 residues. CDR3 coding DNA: TGTGCCAGCAGCCAAGACCCCTTTAGCGGGATGGACAATGAGCAGTTCTTC. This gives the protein CASSQDPFSGMDNEQFF.

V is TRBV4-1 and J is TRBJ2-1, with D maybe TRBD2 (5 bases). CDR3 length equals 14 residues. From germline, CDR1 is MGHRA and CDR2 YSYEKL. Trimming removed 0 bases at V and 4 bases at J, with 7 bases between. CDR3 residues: CASSQERRYNEQFF. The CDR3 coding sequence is TGCGCCAGCAGCCAAGAGAGGAGGTACAATGAGCAGTTCTTC.